The 13 T cell receptor beta chains listed next were all sequenced from one sample in a study of a mutant IDH1 vaccine in newly diagnosed glioma (dated by TCRdb to the early 2020s). The time point label, read with the paper, signifies: week 23, last vaccination. Each vaccine dose, consisting of 300 ug of a 20-mer mutant IDH1 peptide in Montanide, was administered subcutaneously with topical imiquimod. Libraries came from the immunoSEQ multiplex PCR assay. TCRdb limited this immuneACCESS table to in-frame rearrangements with V and J called. A share of clones is missing; checked studies link under half to unresolved V genes, and the rest is unexplained. Present in this sample are approximately 39,000 clones, roughly 79% of which were seen just once. Together, the top ten hold 5.1% of the sample. Antigen specificity for these receptors is unknown. Sample: PBMCs, taken from a glioma patient whose treatment included an IDH1 peptide vaccine. All receptors come from a man between 35 and 55 years old with glioma.

V is TRBV25-1 and J is TRBJ2-2; 9 bases map to TRBD1. V lost 7 bases to trimming and J lost 5 bases; unmatched junction nucleotides: 8. The CDR3 totals 15 residues. The germline gives CDR1 MGHDK, CDR2 SYGVNS. The CDR3 DNA reads as TGTGCCAGCACCTCTCCGGGACAGGGTACCGGGGAGCTGTTTTTT. Amino acids: CASTSPGQGTGELFF.

The gene calls are TRBV27 and TRBJ2-7, with 10 bases fitting TRBD2. V dropped 6 bases and J dropped 3; count of bases not matched to a gene: 8. This CDR3 is 15 amino acids long. Looked up from germline, CDR1 is MNHEY and CDR2 is SMNVEV (reference sequence). Written as DNA, the CDR3 is TGTGCCAGCAGCCCGACTAGCGGGTCGCTCTACGAGCAGTACTTC. This translates into CASSPTSGSLYEQYF.

This chain links TRBV10-2 with TRBJ1-3; weak D call: TRBD1 (5 bases). This CDR3 is built from 16 residues. V was shortened by 7 bases and J by 0 bases, with 16 bases between the two germline ends. Germline CDR1 WSHSY, CDR2 SAAADI. CDR3 nucleotide sequence: TGCGCCAGCATTGGGGCCGGGACGGACTCTGGAAACACCATATATTTT. Translating it yields CASIGAGTDSGNTIYF.

The chain couples TRBV5-4 to TRBJ1-4; no firm D call. This CDR3 spans 15 amino acids. Germline V CDR1 and CDR2: SGHNT, YYREEE (reference sequence). V gave up 4 bases and J gave up 3 bases, with 13 bases separating them. The CDR3: CASSPRRGANEKLFF. In DNA form, the CDR3 reads TGTGCCAGCAGCCCTAGGCGAGGAGCTAATGAAAAACTGTTTTTT. The full variable domain, with the rest looked up from reference TRBV5-4 and TRBJ1-4, is ETGVTQSPTHLIKTRGQQVTLRCSSQSGHNTVSWYQQALGQGPQFIFQYYREEENGRGNFPPRFSGLQFPNYSSELNVNALELDDSALYLCASSPRRGANEKLFFGSGTQLSVL.

V gene TRBV11-2 combines with J gene TRBJ2-7; TRBD1 matches at 7 bases. Germline V CDR1 and CDR2: SGHAT, FQNNGV. CDR3 length: 15 residues. Losses at the gene ends were 1 base for V and 2 bases for J; bases not matched to a gene: 5. This CDR3 is CASSLVGDRAYEQYF. The CDR3 DNA reads TGTGCCAGCAGCTTAGTTGGGGACAGAGCCTACGAGCAGTACTTC. The full variable domain, with the rest looked up from reference TRBV11-2 and TRBJ2-7, is EAGVAQSPRYKIIEKRQSVAFWCNPISGHATLYWYQQILGQGPKLLIQFQNNGVVDDSQLPKDRFSAERLKGVDSTLKIQPAKLEDSAVYLCASSLVGDRAYEQYFGPGTRLTVT.

This chain joins TRBV5-1 and TRBJ1-1, with TRBD1 matching over 11 bases. Germline values: CDR1 SGHRS, CDR2 YFSETQ. With V trimmed by 0 bases and J by 3 bases, 13 bases remained unmatched. CDR3 length: 19 amino acids. CDR3 region: CASSLADEGTGGRYTEAFF. The CDR3 DNA reads TGCGCCAGCAGCTTGGCCGACGAAGGGACAGGGGGTCGGTACACTGAAGCTTTCTTT. The entire variable domain, with the rest obtained from reference TRBV5-1 and TRBJ1-1, is as follows: KAGVTQTPRYLIKTRGQQVTLSCSPISGHRSVSWYQQTPGQGLQFLFEYFSETQRNKGNFPGRFSGRQFSNSRSEMNVSTLELGDSALYLCASSLADEGTGGRYTEAFFGQGTRLTVV.

This chain uses TRBV6-6 with TRBJ2-3; 10 nucleotides line up with TRBD2. The CDR3 length is 16 residues. Germline trimming cut 7 bases from V and 0 bases from J; bases unmatched to any gene: 7. Germline CDR1 and CDR2: MNHNY and SVGAGI (reference sequence). CDR3: CASNSNSGGSTDTQYF. DNA of the CDR3: TGTGCCAGCAACTCGAATAGCGGGGGGAGCACAGATACGCAGTATTTT.

This clone was observed a single time. The chain links TRBV6-4 to TRBJ1-1, with D maybe TRBD1 (6 bases). V lost 7 bases to trimming and J lost 8 bases, with 17 bases between them. The germline CDR1 and CDR2 sequences are MRHNA and SNTAGT. CDR3 length: 13 residues. The CDR3 region is CASTYGQSSEAFF. DNA of the CDR3: TGTGCCAGCACTTATGGACAGTCTTCGGAAGCTTTCTTT.

This clone has more than one count but fewer than ten. The rearrangement links TRBV5-1 to TRBJ1-1; D call uncertain. This CDR3 is 13 amino acids long. V was shortened by 0 bases and J by 14 bases, with 17 bases between the two germline ends. Germline V gene lookup returns CDR1 SGHRS and CDR2 YFSETQ. CDR3 sequence reads: CASSLAKDGNKFF. CDR3 coding DNA: TGCGCCAGCAGCTTGGCCAAGGACGGAAATAAATTCTTT.

In this sample, this clone turned up once. The rearrangement joins TRBV9 to TRBJ2-5, with 12 bases matching TRBD2. With 0 bases clipped from V and 4 bases from J, the junction kept 7 bases outside the gene matches. The CDR3 consists of 17 residues. From germline, CDR1 is SGDLS and CDR2 YYNGEE. The CDR3 loop reads CASSVEASGGAAETQYF. The CDR3 nucleotides read TGTGCCAGCAGCGTAGAGGCTAGCGGGGGGGCGGCAGAGACCCAGTACTTC.

The chain recombines TRBV6-5 with TRBJ2-4; D might be TRBD1 (5 bases). This CDR3 spans 15 amino acids. Trimming left V 5 bases short and J 0 bases short, with 11 bases between. The germline gives CDR1 MNHEY, CDR2 SVGAGI. The CDR3, as DNA: TGTGCCAGCAGTCAACAGGATCTAGCCAAAAACATTCAGTACTTC. It translates to CASSQQDLAKNIQYF.

The chain carries TRBV15 and TRBJ2-1; D is possibly TRBD2 (6 bases). Germline V gene data show CDR1 as LNHNV and CDR2 as YYDKDF (reference sequence). V was trimmed by 5 bases and J by 5 bases, leaving 16 bases between them. The CDR3 runs 15 residues. CDR3: CATSPRDFPHNEQFF. CDR3 coding DNA: TGTGCCACCAGCCCCCGGGACTTTCCCCACAATGAGCAGTTCTTC.

V usage is TRBV15 and J usage is TRBJ2-3; D perhaps matches TRBD1 (6 bases). This CDR3 is 18 amino acids long. Trimming left V 0 bases short and J 3 bases short, with 19 bases between. Germline-derived CDR1 and CDR2 are LNHNV and YYDKDF (reference sequence). The CDR3 is CATSRDTILRGSTDTQYF. CDR3 DNA sequence: TGTGCCACCAGCAGAGATACGATCCTCAGGGGAAGTACAGATACGCAGTATTTT. Complete variable domain (other parts from reference TRBV15 and TRBJ2-3): DAMVIQNPRYQVTQFGKPVTLSCSQTLNHNVMYWYQQKSSQAPKLLFHYYDKDFNNEADTPDNFQSRRPNTSFCFLDIRSPGLGDTAMYLCATSRDTILRGSTDTQYFGPGTRLTVL.